The clone carrying this T cell receptor beta chain was observed once. The method was immunoSEQ multiplex PCR; TCRdb's version includes in-frame clones alone and lacks a portion of them. There are more than 1 million clones in the sample; more than 75% occur only once, and 0.4% to 0.55% lies in the top ten. The data were taken from a study of shared clonotypes between healthy human individuals. Germline V gene sequence: CDR1 SGHTA, CDR2 FQGNSA. V dropped 5 bases and J dropped 7 bases, with 9 bases sitting between them. CDR3 length: 12 amino acids. The chain has TRBV7-2 and TRBJ2-1; D gene unclear. Material for sequencing was memory CD4+ T cells from PBMCs. Subset here: CD45RA-negative fraction. This sequence was found in a young man in good health. Some clones in this sample may be carry-over from other donors' samples. CDR3 nucleotides: TGTGCCAGCAGCGTCGACCGGAATGAGCAGTTCTTC. Translating it yields CASSVDRNEQFF. Using reference TRBV7-2 and TRBJ2-1 for the parts outside the CDR3, the full variable domain is GAGVSQSPSNKVTEKGKDVELRCDPISGHTALYWYRQSLGQGLEFLIYFQGNSAPDKSGLPSDRFSAERTGGSVSTLTIQRTQQEDSAVYLCASSVDRNEQFFGPGTRLTVL.